The following is a T cell receptor (beta chain) sequence with its context. These data come from a study of blood T cell repertoires in COVID-19. Background on the study: Italy, Spain and the United States were the sources of the convalescent and acute COVID-19 samples. The cDNA or gDNA used as material had been derived from T cells, B-cell-depleted T cells, or PBMCs.

As processed by the authors: Reference gene primer amplification gave estimated nucleated cell counts. Data came from immunoSEQ multiplex PCR; TCRdb stores just in-frame clones and leaves some out. V, J and clone size reflect that table, while D and trimming were determined from the DNA. The profile shows about 500,000 clones, 85% to 90% of them singletons. A Seattle source enrolled patients during active infection and followed them longitudinally. The sequence derives from a woman between 45 and 60 years old with COVID-19, enrolled during active disease. The material sequenced was peripheral blood.

DNA for the CDR3: TGTGCCAGCAGCACGACAGGATCCGAGACCCAGTACTTC. This translates into CASSTTGSETQYF. The V and J genes are TRBV5-6 and TRBJ2-5; D perhaps matches TRBD1 (6 bases). V gave up 4 bases and J gave up 5 bases, with 12 bases separating them. The CDR3 is 13 residues long. Looked up from germline, CDR1 is SGHDT and CDR2 is YYEEEE.